What follows describes a single T cell receptor beta chain. The antigen is undetermined. The data are from a study of CXCR3-negative and CXCR3-positive naive CD8 T cells. General observations from the study: A higher hydrophobicity marked the TRB CDR3s of CXCR3-positive naive cells versus CXCR3-negative naive cells.

Germline CDR1 reads LNHDA; CDR2 reads SQIVND (reference sequence). The length of the CDR3 is 15 residues. In preparing the TRB cDNA libraries, 5' RACE with UMI labels was used. TCRdb reanalyzed the 5' RACE reads, giving one entry per CDR3 protein sequence and no DNA. Recorded for this sample: about 110,000 distinct CDR3 sequences. The chain couples TRBV19 to TRBJ1-1. Input material: naive CXCR3+ CD8+ T cells from blood. The subset here: CD45RO-CCR7+CD27+CD95- naive CD8+ T cells expressing CXCR3 (TNR3+). The TCR comes from a human donor in good health. Some clones in this sample may be carry-over from other donors' samples. CDR3 residues: CASSFTQGGVTEAFF. The variable domain in full, completed from reference TRBV19 and TRBJ1-1, reads DGGITQSPKYLFRKEGQNVTLSCEQNLNHDAMYWYRQDPGQGLRLIYYSQIVNDFQKGDIAEGYSVSREKKESFPLTVTSAQKNPTAFYLCASSFTQGGVTEAFFGQGTRLTVV.